These T cell receptor beta chains were read from a single sample in a study of chemoradiotherapy in HPV16-positive cancers. Data came from immunoSEQ multiplex PCR; TCRdb stores just in-frame clones and leaves some out. The sample has 25,000 to 30,000 clones, around nine tenths seen once. Sequenced material: blood, taken from a patient who underwent chemoradiotherapy. The source of these receptors is a human donor with HPV-associated anogenital cancer. The CDR3 runs from the conserved cysteine through the conserved F or W. The order of the fields is CDR3 DNA, CDR3 protein, J gene, clone size, V gene, D gene. D genes are given only for firm matches. For some rows the clone size is stated as once, few or many, or as a class when expanded; others skip it.

DNA: TGTGCCAGCAGCTTAGGGTTTCCCTTGGAGCTGTTTTTT
CDR3: CASSLGFPLELFF
J: TRBJ2-2
size: NA
V: TRBV7-9
D: NA

DNA: TGTGCCTCGGACGGGGGGTTAGAGCAGTTCTTC
CDR3: CASDGGLEQFF
J: TRBJ2-1
size: NA
V: TRBV5-4
D: TRBD2

DNA: TGTGCCAGCAGTTTTAGAGGGGGGGGCTTAACCGGGGAGCTGTTTTTT
CDR3: CASSFRGGGLTGELFF
J: TRBJ2-2
size: NA
V: TRBV27
D: NA

DNA: TGTGCCACCAGCACTATCGACAGAGCCGGTGAGCAGTTCTTC
CDR3: CATSTIDRAGEQFF
J: TRBJ2-1
size: NA
V: TRBV15
D: NA

DNA: TGCGCCAGCAGCTTCCTTGGTGGGGTCGAAGAGACCCAGTACTTC
CDR3: CASSFLGGVEETQYF
J: TRBJ2-5
size: NA
V: TRBV5-1
D: NA

DNA: TGTGCCAGCAGTTTACCGGGACACCTGAACACCGGGGAGCTGTTTTTT
CDR3: CASSLPGHLNTGELFF
J: TRBJ2-2
size: NA
V: TRBV28
D: NA

DNA: TGTGCCAGCAGCAAAGTAGGGCGGGGGCCCGGCCGCGAGCAGTACTTC
CDR3: CASSKVGRGPGREQYF
J: TRBJ2-7
size: NA
V: TRBV21-1
D: NA

DNA: TGCGCCAGCAGCTTGGAGGCCGGTAATGAAAAACTGTTTTTT
CDR3: CASSLEAGNEKLFF
J: TRBJ1-4
size: NA
V: TRBV5-1
D: NA

DNA: TGCAGCGTTGTGAGAGACCAGGATGAGCAGTTCTTC
CDR3: CSVVRDQDEQFF
J: TRBJ2-1
size: few
V: TRBV29-1
D: NA

DNA: TGTGCCATACTACAGGGGGTATATGGCTACACCTTC
CDR3: CAILQGVYGYTF
J: TRBJ1-2
size: NA
V: TRBV6-1
D: TRBD1

DNA: TGTGCCAGCAGCAGCCGGACGGACGCCTACGAGCAGTACTTC
CDR3: CASSSRTDAYEQYF
J: TRBJ2-7
size: NA
V: TRBV7-2
D: NA

DNA: TGTGCCAGCAGCTTAGGGGGGGGGAGCAATCAGCCCCAGCATTTT
CDR3: CASSLGGGSNQPQHF
J: TRBJ1-5
size: NA
V: TRBV5-8
D: NA

DNA: TGTGCCAGCAGTGAAGGGGGCTCCTACAATGAGCAGTTCTTC
CDR3: CASSEGGSYNEQFF
J: TRBJ2-1
size: NA
V: TRBV2
D: NA

DNA: TGCGCCAGCAGTACATCCCGGGGAGCCACTGAAGCTTTCTTT
CDR3: CASSTSRGATEAFF
J: TRBJ1-1
size: NA
V: TRBV5-1
D: NA

DNA: TGTGCCAGCTCACCTCAGACAGGGGAGGCCAACGTCCTGACTTTC
CDR3: CASSPQTGEANVLTF
J: TRBJ2-6
size: once
V: TRBV18
D: TRBD1

DNA: TGCAGCGCCCGGGGGGGCTTCGGTGAAAAACTGTTTTTT
CDR3: CSARGGFGEKLFF
J: TRBJ1-4
size: NA
V: TRBV29-1
D: NA

DNA: TGTGCCAGTAGTATCGGGTGGGGCACAGATACGCAGTATTTT
CDR3: CASSIGWGTDTQYF
J: TRBJ2-3
size: NA
V: TRBV19
D: NA

DNA: TGTGCCAGCAGCTTGTTCGCCAGGACTAACTATGGCTACACCTTC
CDR3: CASSLFARTNYGYTF
J: TRBJ1-2
size: NA
V: TRBV5-6
D: NA

DNA: TGTGCCAGCAGCTCCCTAATGCGAGCAGACCAAGAGACCCAGTACTTC
CDR3: CASSSLMRADQETQYF
J: TRBJ2-5
size: NA
V: TRBV5-4
D: NA

DNA: TGTGCCAGCTCGGAAGGGACAGGGGGCGGTTACGAGCAGTACTTC
CDR3: CASSEGTGGGYEQYF
J: TRBJ2-7
size: NA
V: TRBV18
D: TRBD1

DNA: TGTGCCAGCTCACTGACCGGGACAGGACTGACCGGGGAGCTGTTTTTT
CDR3: CASSLTGTGLTGELFF
J: TRBJ2-2
size: NA
V: TRBV18
D: TRBD1

DNA: TGTGCCAGTAGTATTTGGTCCAGAGCTAATCAGCCCCAGCATTTT
CDR3: CASSIWSRANQPQHF
J: TRBJ1-5
size: NA
V: TRBV19
D: NA

DNA: TGTGCCTGCCGCAGAGGGGACGCCCCCTTTGACACCTTC
CDR3: CACRRGDAPFDTF
J: TRBJ1-2
size: NA
V: TRBV30
D: NA

DNA: TGCAGCGGGACTAGCGGGAGGACCGGGGAGCTGTTTTTT
CDR3: CSGTSGRTGELFF
J: TRBJ2-2
size: NA
V: TRBV29-1
D: TRBD2

DNA: TGTGCCAGCAACCTAGCGGGAGAAACATACGAGCAGTACTTC
CDR3: CASNLAGETYEQYF
J: TRBJ2-7
size: once
V: TRBV9
D: TRBD2

DNA: TGTGCCAGCAGTGGGGGAATCGGAAAACTGTTTTTT
CDR3: CASSGGIGKLFF
J: TRBJ1-4
size: NA
V: TRBV27
D: NA

DNA: TGTGCCAGCAGTTTCAGCGGGACCGACGAGCAGTACTTC
CDR3: CASSFSGTDEQYF
J: TRBJ2-7
size: NA
V: TRBV27
D: TRBD2

DNA: TGTGCCAGCAGCTTGGGACAGGGATCCACTGAAGCTTTCTTT
CDR3: CASSLGQGSTEAFF
J: TRBJ1-1
size: NA
V: TRBV7-3
D: TRBD1

DNA: TGTGCCAGCAGCCAAGGGCTTATGTCTCAGGCGGGGGCCTACGGTGAGCAGTTCTTC
CDR3: CASSQGLMSQAGAYGEQFF
J: TRBJ2-1
size: NA
V: TRBV4-2
D: NA

DNA: TGTGCCAGCACGGGACAGGGGTCCTACAATGAGCAGTTCTTC
CDR3: CASTGQGSYNEQFF
J: TRBJ2-1
size: NA
V: TRBV7-9
D: TRBD1

DNA: TGTGCCAGCAGTTCCGGGGGTCGGGCCGGGGAGCTGTTTTTT
CDR3: CASSSGGRAGELFF
J: TRBJ2-2
size: NA
V: TRBV5-4
D: NA